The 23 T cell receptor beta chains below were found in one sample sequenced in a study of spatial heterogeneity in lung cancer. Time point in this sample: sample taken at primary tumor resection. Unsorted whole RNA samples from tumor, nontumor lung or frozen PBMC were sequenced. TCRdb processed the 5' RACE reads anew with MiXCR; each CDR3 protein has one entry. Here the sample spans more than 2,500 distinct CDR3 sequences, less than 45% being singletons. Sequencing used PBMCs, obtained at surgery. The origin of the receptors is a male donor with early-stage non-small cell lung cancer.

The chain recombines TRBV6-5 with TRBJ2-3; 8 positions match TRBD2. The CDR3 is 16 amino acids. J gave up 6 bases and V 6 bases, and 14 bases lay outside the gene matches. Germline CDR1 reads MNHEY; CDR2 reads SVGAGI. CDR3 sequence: CASRQNPRSGADTQYF. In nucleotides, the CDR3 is TGTGCCAGCAGGCAAAACCCTCGTAGCGGGGCGGATACGCAGTATTTT.

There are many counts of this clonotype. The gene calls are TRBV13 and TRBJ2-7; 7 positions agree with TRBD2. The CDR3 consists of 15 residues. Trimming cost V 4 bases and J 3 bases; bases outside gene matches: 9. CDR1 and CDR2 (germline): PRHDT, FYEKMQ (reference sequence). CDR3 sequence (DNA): TGTGCCAGCAGCTCCTCCCCGACTAGCCTCTACGAGCAGTACTTC. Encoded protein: CASSSSPTSLYEQYF.

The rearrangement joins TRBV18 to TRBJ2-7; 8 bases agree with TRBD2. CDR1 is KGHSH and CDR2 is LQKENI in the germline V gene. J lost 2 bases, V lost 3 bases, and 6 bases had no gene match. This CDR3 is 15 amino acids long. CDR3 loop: CASSPPGLGAYEQYF. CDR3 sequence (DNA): TGTGCCAGCTCACCTCCGGGACTAGGAGCCTACGAGCAGTACTTC.

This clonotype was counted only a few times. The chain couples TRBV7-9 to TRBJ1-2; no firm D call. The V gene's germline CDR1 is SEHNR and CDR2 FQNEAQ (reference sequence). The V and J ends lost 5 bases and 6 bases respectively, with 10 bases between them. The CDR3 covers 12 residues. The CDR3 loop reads CASSVEEDGYTF. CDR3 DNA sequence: TGTGCCAGCAGCGTAGAAGAGGATGGCTACACCTTC.

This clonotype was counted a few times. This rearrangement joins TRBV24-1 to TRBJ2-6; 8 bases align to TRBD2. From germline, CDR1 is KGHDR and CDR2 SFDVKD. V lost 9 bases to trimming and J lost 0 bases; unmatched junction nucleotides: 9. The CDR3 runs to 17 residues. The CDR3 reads CATGPSGSASGANVLTF. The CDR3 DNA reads TGTGCCACCGGGCCAAGCGGGAGCGCCTCTGGGGCCAACGTCCTGACTTTC.

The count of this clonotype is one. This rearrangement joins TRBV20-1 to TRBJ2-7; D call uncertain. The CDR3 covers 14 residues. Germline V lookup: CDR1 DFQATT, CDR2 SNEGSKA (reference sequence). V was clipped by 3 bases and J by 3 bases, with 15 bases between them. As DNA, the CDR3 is TGCAGTGCTAGGGATTCTACGACGGTCTACGAGCAGTACTTC. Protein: CSARDSTTVYEQYF.

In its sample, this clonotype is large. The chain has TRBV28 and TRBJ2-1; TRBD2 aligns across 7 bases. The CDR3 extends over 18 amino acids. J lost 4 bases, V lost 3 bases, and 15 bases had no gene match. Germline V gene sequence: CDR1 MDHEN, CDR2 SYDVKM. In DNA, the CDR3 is TGTGCCAGCAGTTTCCTACACCCGGGGAGGGCGGGGTACAATGAGCAGTTCTTC. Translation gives CASSFLHPGRAGYNEQFF.

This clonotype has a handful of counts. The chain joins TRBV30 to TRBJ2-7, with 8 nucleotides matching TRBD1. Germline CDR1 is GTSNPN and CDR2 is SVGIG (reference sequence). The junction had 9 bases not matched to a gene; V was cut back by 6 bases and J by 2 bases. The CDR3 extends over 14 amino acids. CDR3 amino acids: CACQTGGRPYEQYF. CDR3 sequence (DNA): TGTGCCTGCCAAACAGGGGGTCGACCCTACGAGCAGTACTTC. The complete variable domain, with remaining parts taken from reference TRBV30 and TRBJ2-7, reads SQTIHQWPATLVQPVGSPLSLECTVEGTSNPNLYWYRQAAGRGLQLLFYSVGIGQISSEVPQNLSASRPQDRQFILSSKKLLLSDSGFYLCACQTGGRPYEQYFGPGTRLTVT.

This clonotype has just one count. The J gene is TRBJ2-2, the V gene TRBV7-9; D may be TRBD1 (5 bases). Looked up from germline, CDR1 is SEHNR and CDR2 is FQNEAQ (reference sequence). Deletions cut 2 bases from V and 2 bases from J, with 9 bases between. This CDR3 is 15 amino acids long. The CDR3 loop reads CASSLTRANTGELFF. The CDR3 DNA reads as TGTGCCAGCAGCTTAACCAGGGCCAACACCGGGGAGCTGTTTTTT.

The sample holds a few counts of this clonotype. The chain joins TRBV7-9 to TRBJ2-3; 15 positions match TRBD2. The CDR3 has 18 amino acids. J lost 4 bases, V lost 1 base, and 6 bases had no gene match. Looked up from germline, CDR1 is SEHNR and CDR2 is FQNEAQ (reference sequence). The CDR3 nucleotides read TGTGCCAGCAGCTTAGAGGGGACTAGCGGGAGGCTAGCAGATACGCAGTATTTT. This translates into CASSLEGTSGRLADTQYF. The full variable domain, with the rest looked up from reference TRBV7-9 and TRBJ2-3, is DTGVSQNPRHKITKRGQNVTFRCDPISEHNRLYWYRQTLGQGPEFLTYFQNEAQLEKSRLLSDRFSAERPKGSFSTLEIQRTEQGDSAMYLCASSLEGTSGRLADTQYFGPGTRLTVL.

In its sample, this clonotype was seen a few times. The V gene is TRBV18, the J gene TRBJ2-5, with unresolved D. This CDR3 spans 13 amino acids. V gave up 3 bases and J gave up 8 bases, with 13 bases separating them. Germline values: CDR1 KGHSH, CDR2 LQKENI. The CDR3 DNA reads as TGTGCCAGCTCACCTGAACCCAGCGACACCCAGTACTTC. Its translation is CASSPEPSDTQYF. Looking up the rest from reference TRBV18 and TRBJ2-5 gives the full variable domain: NAGVMQNPRHLVRRRGQEARLRCSPMKGHSHVYWYRQLPEEGLKFMVYLQKENIIDESGMPKERFSAEFPKEGPSILRIQQVVRGDSAAYFCASSPEPSDTQYFGPGTRLLVL.

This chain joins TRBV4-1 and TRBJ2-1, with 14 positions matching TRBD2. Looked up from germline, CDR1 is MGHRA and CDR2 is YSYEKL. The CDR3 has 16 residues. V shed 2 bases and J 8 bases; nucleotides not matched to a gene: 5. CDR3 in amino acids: CASSQTGTSGSDEQFF. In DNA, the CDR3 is TGCGCCAGCAGCCAAACCGGGACTAGCGGGAGTGATGAGCAGTTCTTC.

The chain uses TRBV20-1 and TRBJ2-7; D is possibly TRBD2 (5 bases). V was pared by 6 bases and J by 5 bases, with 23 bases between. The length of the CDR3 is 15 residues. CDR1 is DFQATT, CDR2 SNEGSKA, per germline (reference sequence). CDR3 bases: TGCAGTGCGGAACCGACGGGCGCGGGCCGTGACGAGCAGTACTTC. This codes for CSAEPTGAGRDEQYF.

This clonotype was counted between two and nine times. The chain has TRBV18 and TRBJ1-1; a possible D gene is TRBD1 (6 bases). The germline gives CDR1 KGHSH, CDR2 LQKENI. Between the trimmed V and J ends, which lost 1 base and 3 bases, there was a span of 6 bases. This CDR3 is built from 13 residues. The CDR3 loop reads CASSPHRDTEAFF. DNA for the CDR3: TGTGCCAGCTCACCACACAGGGACACTGAAGCTTTCTTT.

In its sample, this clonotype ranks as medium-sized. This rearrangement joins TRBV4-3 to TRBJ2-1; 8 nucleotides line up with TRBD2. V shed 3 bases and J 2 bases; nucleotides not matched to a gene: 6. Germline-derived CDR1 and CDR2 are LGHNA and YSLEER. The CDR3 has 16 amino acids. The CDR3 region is CASSQSSGEPYNEQFF. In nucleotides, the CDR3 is TGCGCCAGCAGCCAGAGTAGCGGGGAACCCTACAATGAGCAGTTCTTC.

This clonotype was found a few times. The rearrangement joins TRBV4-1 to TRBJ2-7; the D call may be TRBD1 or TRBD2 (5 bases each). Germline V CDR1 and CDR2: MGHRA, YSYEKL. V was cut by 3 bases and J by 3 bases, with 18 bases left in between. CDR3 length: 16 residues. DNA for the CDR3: TGCGCCAGCAGCCAGGAACCCGGGACGGAGAACTACGAGCAGTACTTC. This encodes CASSQEPGTENYEQYF.

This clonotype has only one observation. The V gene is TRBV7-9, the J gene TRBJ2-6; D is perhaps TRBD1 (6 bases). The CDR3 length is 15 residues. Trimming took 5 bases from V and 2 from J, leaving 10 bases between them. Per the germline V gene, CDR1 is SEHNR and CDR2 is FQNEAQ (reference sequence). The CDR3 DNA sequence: TGTGCCAGCAGCAAAGGACAGCCTGGGGCCAACGTCCTGACTTTC. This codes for CASSKGQPGANVLTF. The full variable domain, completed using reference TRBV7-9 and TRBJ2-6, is DTGVSQNPRHKITKRGQNVTFRCDPISEHNRLYWYRQTLGQGPEFLTYFQNEAQLEKSRLLSDRFSAERPKGSFSTLEIQRTEQGDSAMYLCASSKGQPGANVLTFGAGSRLTVL.

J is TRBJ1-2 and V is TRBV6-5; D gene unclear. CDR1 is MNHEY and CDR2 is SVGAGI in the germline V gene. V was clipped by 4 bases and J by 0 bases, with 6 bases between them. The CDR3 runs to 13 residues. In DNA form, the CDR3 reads TGTGCCAGCAGTTTGCAAGCTAACTATGGCTACACCTTC. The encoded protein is CASSLQANYGYTF.

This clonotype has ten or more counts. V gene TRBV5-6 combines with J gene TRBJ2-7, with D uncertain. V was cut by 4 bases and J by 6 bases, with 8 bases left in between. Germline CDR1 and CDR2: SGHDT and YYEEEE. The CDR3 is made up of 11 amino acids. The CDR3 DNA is TGTGCCAGCAGCCTGTTGGTCGAGCAGTACTTC. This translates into CASSLLVEQYF.

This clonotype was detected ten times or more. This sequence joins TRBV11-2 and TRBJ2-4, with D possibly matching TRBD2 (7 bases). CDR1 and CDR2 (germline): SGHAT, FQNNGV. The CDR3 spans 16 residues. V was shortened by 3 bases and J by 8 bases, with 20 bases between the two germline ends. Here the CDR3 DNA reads TGTGCCAGCAGCTTGGGGGCCACCAGGGAGGGAGACATTCAGTACTTC. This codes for CASSLGATREGDIQYF.

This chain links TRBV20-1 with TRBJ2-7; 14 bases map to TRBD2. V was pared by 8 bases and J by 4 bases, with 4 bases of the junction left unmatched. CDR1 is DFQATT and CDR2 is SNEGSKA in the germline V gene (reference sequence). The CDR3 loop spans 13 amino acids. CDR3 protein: CSSRLAGGYEQYF. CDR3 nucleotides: TGCAGTTCCAGACTAGCGGGAGGGTACGAGCAGTACTTC.

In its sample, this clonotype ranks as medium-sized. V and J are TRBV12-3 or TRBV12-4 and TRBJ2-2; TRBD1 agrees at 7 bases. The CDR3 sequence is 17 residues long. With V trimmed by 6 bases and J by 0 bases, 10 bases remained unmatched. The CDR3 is CASRKLKGQSNTGELFF. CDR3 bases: TGTGCCAGCAGAAAATTGAAGGGACAGTCGAACACCGGGGAGCTGTTTTTT.

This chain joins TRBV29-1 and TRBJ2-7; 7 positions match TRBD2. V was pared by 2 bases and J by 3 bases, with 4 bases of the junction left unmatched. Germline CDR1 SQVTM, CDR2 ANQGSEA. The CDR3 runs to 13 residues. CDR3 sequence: CSVESPGGYEQYF. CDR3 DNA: TGCAGCGTTGAATCCCCGGGAGGCTACGAGCAGTACTTC.